One sample yielded the 26 T cell receptor beta chains listed below, sequenced in a study of T-cell reconstitution after alpha-beta-depleted transplantation in children. Unique molecular identifiers were incorporated during preparation of the TCRbeta library. Each CDR3 protein gets one entry after TCRdb re-called the PCR reads with MiXCR. The sample has 25,000 or so distinct CDR3 sequences; roughly a sixth are singletons. Sequencing was performed on PBMCs, mostly from graft donor cells, taken 60 days after TCRalphabeta/CD19-depleted stem cell transplant. The receptors stem from a male patient aged 2-15 years who had a stem cell transplant for acute lymphoblastic leukemia, so the T cells may come from the graft donor.

This clonotype was picked up a small number of times. This chain connects TRBV11-2 to TRBJ1-1; the D is unclear. From germline, CDR1 is SGHAT and CDR2 FQNNGV. The V end was cut by 3 bases, the J end by 4 bases, with 9 bases between. The CDR3 extends over 13 amino acids. CDR3 residues: CASSFNGRTEAFF. CDR3 DNA: TGTGCCAGCAGCTTTAACGGACGCACTGAAGCTTTCTTT.

In this sample, this clonotype turned up a few times. This CDR3 is CSAHLRQSGNTIYF. The CDR3 DNA sequence: TGCAGTGCTCACCTTCGGCAGTCTGGAAACACCATATATTTT. The V gene is TRBV20-1, the J gene TRBJ1-3; D is ambiguous. The CDR3 has 14 amino acids. The germline V and J ends were trimmed by 5 bases and 1 base, with 12 bases remaining between them. CDR1 DFQATT and CDR2 SNEGSKA come from the germline V gene (reference sequence).

This clonotype has a handful of counts. J is TRBJ2-5 and V is TRBV5-1; 9 bases are a match to TRBD1. The germline V gene has CDR1 SGHRS and CDR2 YFSETQ. Trimming at V came to 0 bases and at J to 1 base, leaving 1 base not matched to a gene. The CDR3 has 15 amino acids. CDR3 residues: CASSLATGGQETQYF. In DNA, the CDR3 is TGCGCCAGCAGCTTGGCGACAGGGGGCCAAGAGACCCAGTACTTC.

This clonotype was counted at least ten times. J is TRBJ2-3 and V is TRBV28; perhaps D is TRBD1 or TRBD2 (5 bases each). The CDR3 is 16 residues long. Germline assignment: CDR1 MDHEN and CDR2 SYDVKM. V was pared by 2 bases and J by 2 bases, with 14 bases between. The CDR3 loop is CASSLTGLGTTDTQYF. The CDR3 DNA reads as TGTGCCAGCAGTTTAACCGGGCTAGGGACCACAGATACGCAGTATTTT. Together with reference TRBV28 and TRBJ2-3, the CDR3 gives the full variable domain: DVKVTQSSRYLVKRTGEKVFLECVQDMDHENMFWYRQDPGLGLRLIYFSYDVKMKEKGDIPEGYSVSREKKERFSLILESASTNQTSMYLCASSLTGLGTTDTQYFGPGTRLTVL.

V is TRBV5-1 and J is TRBJ2-2, with D possibly TRBD1 on 5 matching bases. The CDR3 contains 12 residues. Trimming cost V 4 bases and J 14 bases, with 15 bases left between them. Germline V gives CDR1 SGHRS, CDR2 YFSETQ. CDR3 in amino acids: CASSTAYRSLFF. The CDR3 DNA is TGCGCCAGCAGCACAGCTTACAGGTCCCTGTTTTTT.

This clonotype has at least ten counts. The J gene is TRBJ2-2, the V gene TRBV27; the match to TRBD1 covers 7 bases. The CDR3 has 13 residues. The J segment lost 6 bases and the V segment lost 6 bases, leaving 4 bases of the junction unmatched. The germline V gene has CDR1 MNHEY and CDR2 SMNVEV (reference sequence). CDR3 nucleotide sequence: TGTGCCAGCAGCGGGCAGGGGGCCGGGGAGCTGTTTTTT. This gives the protein CASSGQGAGELFF.

Only a few counts were recorded for this clonotype. The genes are TRBV12-3 or TRBV12-4 and TRBJ1-2, with 10 bases aligning to TRBD1. The ends lost 5 bases at V and 6 bases at J; junction bases unmatched: 15. The CDR3 totals 17 residues. CDR3 region: CASSIQLTTGGKDGYTF. CDR3 DNA: TGTGCCAGCAGTATTCAACTAACGACAGGGGGCAAGGATGGCTACACCTTC.

V usage is TRBV10-3 and J usage is TRBJ2-7; 8 nucleotides align to TRBD2. CDR1 and CDR2 from the germline V gene are ENHRY and SYGVKD. The trim removed 5 bases at V and 7 bases at J, leaving 10 bases unmatched. The CDR3 runs 14 residues. As DNA, the CDR3 is TGTGCCATCAGTTCGGGTAGCGGGGTCGGAGAGCAGTACTTC. Translation: CAISSGSGVGEQYF.

This clonotype occurred a few times. The genes are TRBV11-2 and TRBJ1-6; the D gene is possibly TRBD1 (5 bases). The CDR3 is 12 amino acids. Germline values: CDR1 SGHAT, CDR2 FQNNGV. Deletions cut 9 bases from V and 10 bases from J, with 13 bases between. CDR3 residues: CASSLGDSPLHF. In DNA, the CDR3 is TGTGCCAGTAGCCTAGGGGACTCACCCCTCCACTTT. Combining the CDR3 with reference TRBV11-2 and TRBJ1-6 gives the whole variable domain EAGVAQSPRYKIIEKRQSVAFWCNPISGHATLYWYQQILGQGPKLLIQFQNNGVVDDSQLPKDRFSAERLKGVDSTLKIQPAKLEDSAVYLCASSLGDSPLHFGNGTRLTVT.

This clonotype was observed many times. The chain has TRBV27 and TRBJ2-1; D gene ambiguous. This CDR3 comprises 13 residues. V dropped 8 bases and J dropped 7 bases, with 15 bases sitting between them. Germline assignment: CDR1 MNHEY and CDR2 SMNVEV (reference sequence). CDR3 in DNA: TGTGCCAGCCGCTCCCTGACACGGAATGAGCAGTTCTTC. This sequence encodes CASRSLTRNEQFF.

This sequence joins TRBV29-1 and TRBJ2-7; D could derive from TRBD1 or TRBD2 (5 bases each). This CDR3 region has 12 residues. In germline, CDR1 is SQVTM, CDR2 ANQGSEA. V lost 6 bases to trimming and J lost 5 bases, with 14 bases between them. The CDR3: CSVRPRGDEQYF. CDR3 sequence (DNA): TGCAGCGTGCGACCTAGAGGGGACGAGCAGTACTTC.

In DNA form, the CDR3 reads TGTGCCAGCAGCCCTCGTCCCGGGACAGGCCAGGATGAGCAGTTCTTC. This sequence encodes CASSPRPGTGQDEQFF. The chain uses TRBV9 and TRBJ2-1, with 8 bases lining up with TRBD1. With V trimmed by 4 bases and J by 8 bases, 14 bases remained unmatched. Looked up from germline, CDR1 is SGDLS and CDR2 is YYNGEE. This CDR3 spans 16 amino acids. Full variable domain (remainder filled in from reference TRBV9 and TRBJ2-1): DSGVTQTPKHLITATGQRVTLRCSPRSGDLSVYWYQQSLDQGLQFLIQYYNGEERAKGNILERFSAQQFPDLHSELNLSSLELGDSALYFCASSPRPGTGQDEQFFGPGTRLTVL.

This clonotype has at least ten counts. The chain is built from TRBV6-2 or TRBV6-3 and TRBJ2-2; a possible D gene is TRBD2 (6 bases). The ends were cut back, 0 bases at V and 7 bases at J, with 12 bases in the middle. CDR1 is MNHEY, CDR2 SVGEGT, per germline. The CDR3 is made up of 15 amino acids. CDR3 residues: CASSYSTTSFGELFF. The CDR3 coding sequence is TGTGCCAGCAGTTACTCTACTACTAGCTTCGGGGAGCTGTTTTTT.

This clonotype was seen many times. The chain uses TRBV6-6 and TRBJ1-1; tentative D call: TRBD1 (5 bases). The V end was cut by 2 bases, the J end by 6 bases, with 13 bases between. This CDR3 has 14 residues. Germline V gene sequence: CDR1 MNHNY, CDR2 SVGAGI (reference sequence). CDR3 protein: CASSYDSLGAEAFF. The CDR3 DNA reads as TGTGCCAGCAGTTACGACAGCCTTGGTGCTGAAGCTTTCTTT.

This clonotype was counted between two and nine times. This chain joins TRBV5-1 and TRBJ2-7, with 8 bases matching TRBD1. Germline V gene sequence: CDR1 SGHRS, CDR2 YFSETQ. The trim removed 3 bases at V and 4 bases at J, leaving 6 bases unmatched. This CDR3 region has 14 residues. The chain's CDR3 is CASSSNRGLYEQYF. Here the CDR3 DNA reads TGCGCCAGCAGCTCGAACAGGGGGTTATACGAGCAGTACTTC.

This clonotype appeared many times. One end of the junction fails to match germline, which may point to a read error. The chain carries TRBV7-7 and TRBJ2-3; perhaps TRBD2 as D (5 bases). Germline lookup yields CDR1 SSHAT and CDR2 FNYEAQ (reference sequence). The CDR3 is made up of 15 amino acids. The CDR3 DNA reads as TGTGCTAGCAGCCCCGGGGTCGGGGACACAGATACGCAGTATTTT. Translated, it gives CASSPGVGDTDTQYF. The variable domain in full, completed from reference TRBV7-7 and TRBJ2-3, reads GAGVSQSPRYKVTKRGQDVTLRCDPISSHATLYWYQQALGQGPEFLTYFNYEAQPDKSGLPSDRFSAERPEGSISTLTIQRTEQRDSAMYRCASSPGVGDTDTQYFGPGTRLTVL.

The table lists this clonotype with a few counts. This chain uses TRBV24-1 with TRBJ2-1, with 13 bases that match TRBD2. CDR1 and CDR2 from the germline V gene are KGHDR and SFDVKD. With V trimmed by 1 base and J by 9 bases, 8 bases remained unmatched. The CDR3 loop spans 17 amino acids. CDR3 sequence (DNA): TGTGCCACCAGTGATTTCACTAGCGGGAGGGGGAGGGTTGAGCAGTTCTTC. Protein: CATSDFTSGRGRVEQFF.

This clonotype has just a few counts. The V gene is TRBV4-2, the J gene TRBJ2-2; 13 nucleotides line up with TRBD2. Germline CDR1 is LGHNA and CDR2 is YNFKEQ. The CDR3 runs to 17 residues. With 0 bases clipped from V and 4 bases from J, the junction kept 2 bases outside the gene matches. CDR3 residues: CASSQDTSGRGTGELFF. CDR3 in DNA: TGTGCCAGCAGCCAAGATACTAGCGGGAGGGGCACCGGGGAGCTGTTTTTT.

This clonotype was detected many times. The chain recombines TRBV5-1 with TRBJ2-2; maybe TRBD2 (5 bases). Germline CDR1 and CDR2: SGHRS and YFSETQ. V was clipped by 4 bases and J by 0 bases, with 7 bases between them. This CDR3 has 14 residues. The CDR3 nucleotides are TGCGCCAGCAGCCGACTAACGAACACCGGGGAGCTGTTTTTT. Translated, it gives CASSRLTNTGELFF.

The chain couples TRBV6-5 to TRBJ2-6; D possibly corresponds to TRBD1 (6 bases). This CDR3 comprises 19 residues. Germline V CDR1 and CDR2: MNHEY, SVGAGI. V was clipped by 4 bases and J by 0 bases, with 19 bases between them. Written as DNA, the CDR3 is TGTGCCAGCAGTTTAGCACCAGGGGCCTACGACTCTGGGGCCAACGTCCTGACTTTC. Translating gives CASSLAPGAYDSGANVLTF.

This chain joins TRBV10-2 and TRBJ2-7, with 7 bases lining up with TRBD1. Germline trimming cut 6 bases from V and 3 bases from J; bases unmatched to any gene: 11. Germline values: CDR1 WSHSY, CDR2 SAAADI. The CDR3 loop spans 15 amino acids. The CDR3 coding sequence is TGCGCCAGCAGGCCACACAGGGGAGTTGACTACGAGCAGTACTTC. Its protein product is CASRPHRGVDYEQYF.

This clonotype was detected ten times or more. The rearrangement joins TRBV5-1 to TRBJ2-2, with D possibly being TRBD2 (5 bases). Trimming pared 0 bases from V and 5 bases from J, leaving 11 bases between. Germline CDR1 SGHRS, CDR2 YFSETQ. The CDR3 is made up of 15 amino acids. The CDR3 loop reads CASSLGPRGTGELFF. The CDR3 DNA is TGCGCCAGCAGCTTGGGCCCCCGGGGAACCGGGGAGCTGTTTTTT.

In this sample, this clonotype turned up a few times. V and J are TRBV20-1 and TRBJ2-7; possibly TRBD2 for D (6 bases). This CDR3 region has 14 residues. V was cut by 6 bases and J by 4 bases, with 19 bases left in between. CDR1 and CDR2 (germline): DFQATT, SNEGSKA (reference sequence). This chain's CDR3 is CSARSFTAGYEQYF. CDR3 nucleotides: TGCAGTGCGCGCTCCTTCACTGCGGGGTACGAGCAGTACTTC.

V is TRBV7-2 and J is TRBJ2-2; TRBD2 might be the D (5 bases). This CDR3 spans 14 amino acids. The V end lost 5 bases, the J end lost 6 bases, and 13 bases lay between the germline ends. CDR1 SGHTA and CDR2 FQGNSA come from the germline V gene. CDR3 coding DNA: TGTGCCAGCAGCCCTGTAGCGAGACCCGGGGAGCTGTTTTTT. It codes for CASSPVARPGELFF.

This clonotype has a handful of counts. The chain's CDR3 is CASSHSRTGHVELFF. The DNA for the CDR3 is TGTGCCAGCAGCCACTCCCGTACAGGCCACGTGGAGCTGTTTTTT. V usage is TRBV11-2 and J usage is TRBJ2-2; D is perhaps TRBD1 (5 bases). The germline V and J ends were trimmed by 5 bases and 10 bases, with 20 bases remaining between them. The length of the CDR3 is 15 residues. CDR1 is SGHAT, CDR2 FQNNGV, per germline. Full variable domain (rest looked up from reference TRBV11-2 and TRBJ2-2): EAGVAQSPRYKIIEKRQSVAFWCNPISGHATLYWYQQILGQGPKLLIQFQNNGVVDDSQLPKDRFSAERLKGVDSTLKIQPAKLEDSAVYLCASSHSRTGHVELFFGEGSRLTVL.

The V gene is TRBV7-2, the J gene TRBJ1-1; D may be TRBD1 (5 bases). Trimming took off 5 bases at V and 5 bases at J, with 15 bases between the two ends. Germline V gene sequence: CDR1 SGHTA, CDR2 FQGNSA. CDR3 length: 14 residues. The CDR3 spells CASSAQGFGTEAFF. Here the CDR3 DNA reads TGTGCCAGCAGCGCGCAGGGTTTTGGGACTGAAGCTTTCTTT.